The 12 T cell receptor beta chains presented below share a single source sample, sequenced in a study of beta chain features in type 1 diabetes (dated by TCRdb to the late 2010s). Libraries were prepared through the immunoSEQ multiplex PCR assay. The entire isolated RNA was reverse transcribed using the High Capacity cDNA Reverse Transcription Kit, and thus expressed TCRB transcripts were sequenced. The clones in this table, taken by TCRdb from immuneACCESS, are in-frame only. Not every clone is retained; where verified, under half of the shortfall comes from an unresolved V gene, and the cause of the rest is unknown. A total of 50,000 or so clones appear in this sample, under 50% of them only once. The ten largest clonotypes hold about 1.5% of the sample. These TCRs are of unknown antigen specificity. Study-wide findings and limitations: A moderate but significant shortening of TCRB CDR3 length was observed in type 1 diabetes patients in all four CD4+ subsets.

Material for sequencing was Tregs from blood. Interpreted using the paper, the cell subset or site label stands for: regulatory CD4+ T cells. These receptors were taken from a man younger than 45 with type 1 diabetes.

V gene TRBV19 combines with J gene TRBJ2-7; 11 bases are shared with TRBD2. The V gene's germline CDR1 is LNHDA and CDR2 SQIVND (reference sequence). CDR3 length: 17 amino acids. V gave up 3 bases and J gave up 2 bases; unmatched junction bases: 9. This CDR3 reads CASSILDGTSGTYEQYF. CDR3 coding DNA: TGTGCCAGTAGTATTCTTGACGGGACTAGCGGTACCTACGAGCAGTACTTC.

This clone has only one observation. The same CDR3 arises from other DNA sequences in this sample as well. This chain uses TRBV7-2 with TRBJ2-7; TRBD2 aligns across 10 bases. In germline, CDR1 is SGHTA, CDR2 FQGNSA. Trimming cost V 3 bases and J 3 bases; bases outside gene matches: 2. The CDR3 runs 14 residues. CDR3 bases: TGTGCCAGCAGCTTGGCTAGCGGGAGCTACGAGCAGTACTTC. Amino acid sequence: CASSLASGSYEQYF.

This clone has just a few counts. This rearrangement joins TRBV7-9 to TRBJ1-2; D not resolved. Germline V gene lookup returns CDR1 SEHNR and CDR2 FQNEAQ (reference sequence). CDR3 length: 13 residues. V lost 6 bases and J 5 bases, leaving 13 bases between the germline ends. This CDR3 reads CASSSVGEYGYTF. DNA of the CDR3: TGTGCCAGCAGTTCGGTCGGGGAGTATGGCTACACCTTC.

This clone was observed a handful of times. This chain connects TRBV5-5 to TRBJ2-5, with TRBD1 matching over 7 bases. CDR1 is SGHKS and CDR2 is YYEKEE in the germline V gene (reference sequence). CDR3 size: 14 residues. Trimming cost V 2 bases and J 7 bases; bases outside gene matches: 8. DNA for the CDR3: TGTGCCAGCAGCTTCGGACAGGACGATGGGACCCAGTACTTC. It is translated as CASSFGQDDGTQYF. The variable domain in full, with the rest retrieved from reference TRBV5-5 and TRBJ2-5, is DAGVTQSPTHLIKTRGQQVTLRCSPISGHKSVSWYQQVLGQGPQFIFQYYEKEERGRGNFPDRFSARQFPNYSSELNVNALLLGDSALYLCASSFGQDDGTQYFGPGTRLLVL.

The rearrangement links TRBV9 to TRBJ2-5; 7 positions match TRBD1. V lost 4 bases, J lost 1 base, and 4 bases stayed unmatched. The CDR3 loop spans 14 amino acids. Looked up from germline, CDR1 is SGDLS and CDR2 is YYNGEE. The CDR3 sequence: CASSYGTVQETQYF. Written as DNA, the CDR3 is TGTGCCAGCAGCTATGGGACAGTCCAAGAGACCCAGTACTTC. The full variable domain, its missing parts supplied by reference TRBV9 and TRBJ2-5, is DSGVTQTPKHLITATGQRVTLRCSPRSGDLSVYWYQQSLDQGLQFLIQYYNGEERAKGNILERFSAQQFPDLHSELNLSSLELGDSALYFCASSYGTVQETQYFGPGTRLLVL.

This rearrangement joins TRBV19 to TRBJ2-3; 8 positions match TRBD2. There are 15 residues in the CDR3. Germline CDR1 LNHDA, CDR2 SQIVND (reference sequence). V lost 8 bases to trimming and J lost 4 bases; unmatched junction nucleotides: 11. Here the CDR3 reads CASSIVAGKADTQYF. The CDR3 nucleotides are TGTGCCAGTTCCATAGTAGCGGGGAAGGCAGATACGCAGTATTTT. Complete variable domain (other parts from reference TRBV19 and TRBJ2-3): DGGITQSPKYLFRKEGQNVTLSCEQNLNHDAMYWYRQDPGQGLRLIYYSQIVNDFQKGDIAEGYSVSREKKESFPLTVTSAQKNPTAFYLCASSIVAGKADTQYFGPGTRLTVL.

This chain uses TRBV10-1 with TRBJ1-2; tentative D call: TRBD1 (6 bases). Germline loops: CDR1 WNHNN, CDR2 SYGVQD (reference sequence). Trimming took 1 base from V and 4 from J, leaving 13 bases between them. The CDR3 loop spans 15 amino acids. The CDR3 DNA reads TGCGCCAGCAGTGAGTTGGGGGCCCGGAGCTATGGCTACACCTTC. Protein: CASSELGARSYGYTF.

The CDR3 coding sequence is TGTGCCAGCAGAGGGGGCTCGACAGGGTTCTACGAGCAGTACTTC. Its translation is CASRGGSTGFYEQYF. V usage is TRBV28 and J usage is TRBJ2-7; 7 bases align to TRBD1. Germline V gives CDR1 MDHEN, CDR2 SYDVKM. The CDR3 has 15 residues. Trimming at V came to 6 bases and at J to 3 bases, leaving 11 bases not matched to a gene.

V gene TRBV28 combines with J gene TRBJ2-7, with D hard to call. The CDR3 totals 13 residues. V lost 2 bases, J lost 1 base, and 6 bases lay in between. Germline CDR1 is MDHEN and CDR2 is SYDVKM. As DNA, the CDR3 is TGTGCCAGCAGTTTAAGAGCTTCCTACGAGCAGTACTTC. Its protein is CASSLRASYEQYF.

This clone was found a few times. The rearrangement links TRBV29-1 to TRBJ2-2; a weak D match, TRBD2 (5 bases). CDR1 is SQVTM and CDR2 is ANQGSEA in the germline V gene. The CDR3 loop spans 13 amino acids. CDR3 sequence: CGGRSAVTGELFF. CDR3 DNA: TGCGGAGGAAGGAGTGCGGTCACCGGGGAGCTGTTTTTT.

This chain connects TRBV6-5 to TRBJ1-4; D remains unclear. V was shortened by 2 bases and J by 5 bases, with 9 bases between the two germline ends. The CDR3 is made up of 14 amino acids. Germline V gene lookup returns CDR1 MNHEY and CDR2 SVGAGI. This chain's CDR3 is CASSYIRGNEKLFF. As DNA, the CDR3 is TGTGCCAGCAGTTACATCCGGGGAAATGAAAAACTGTTTTTT.

J is TRBJ2-5 and V is TRBV28; D is possibly TRBD1 (5 bases). This CDR3 comprises 13 residues. Trimming took off 3 bases at V and 5 bases at J, with 10 bases between the two ends. Germline V gene data show CDR1 as MDHEN and CDR2 as SYDVKM. The DNA for the CDR3 is TGTGCCAGCAGTTTCCTGAACAGGGAGACCCAGTACTTC. Protein sequence: CASSFLNRETQYF.